This T cell receptor (beta chain) came from a study of beta chain features in type 1 diabetes. Germline assignment: CDR1 SEHNR and CDR2 FQNEAQ (reference sequence). V was clipped by 1 base and J by 8 bases, with 8 bases between them. The CDR3 consists of 12 residues. This clone showed up just a few times. Within the sample, other DNA sequences also encode this same CDR3. What was sequenced were expressed TCRB transcripts, since all of the isolated RNA had been reverse transcribed. Measured with immunoSEQ multiplex PCR; TCRdb has only the in-frame clones, and not every one. This sample has 300,000 to 450,000 clones, with around 19% found just once.

This TCR was recovered from a woman between 18 and 29 years old in good health. Sequenced sample: naive CD4+ T cells from blood. The rearrangement uses TRBV7-9 and TRBJ1-2, with D tentatively TRBD1 (6 bases). The CDR3 here is CASSLDREGYTF. For the CDR3, the DNA is TGTGCCAGCAGCTTAGACAGGGAAGGCTACACCTTC.